This is a list of T cell receptor beta chains from one sample in a study of T cells in Graves' hyperthyroidism and ophthalmopathy. TCRdb recomputed calls from the multiplex PCR reads with MiXCR, one row per CDR3 protein. The top ten clones hold around 52% of a sample with some 210,000 distinct CDR3 sequences, 17% of them seen once. Sequenced sample: blood. The receptors were gathered from a man aged 50-59 years with Graves' hyperthyroidism. CDR3s include the opening cysteine and the closing phenylalanine or tryptophan. The D gene is left open where the match is weak. The listing skips clone size in some rows; elsewhere it reads once, few, many or a size class.

few	TRBJ1-2	TRBV28	15	TRBD1	CASSGGQGARYGYTF	TGTGCCAGCAGCGGGGGACAGGGGGCTCGGTATGGCTACACCTTC
few	TRBJ1-2	TRBV6-2/TRBV6-3	13	NA	CASSLWTVEGYTF	TGTGCCAGCAGTCTCTGGACAGTAGAAGGCTACACCTTC
NA	TRBJ2-7	TRBV5-1	14	NA	CASSLTGISYEQYF	TGCGCCAGCAGCTTGACAGGAATTTCCTACGAGCAGTACTTC
many	TRBJ1-2	TRBV28	14	NA	CASKREDGDYGYTF	TGTGCCAGCAAAAGGGAGGATGGCGACTATGGCTACACCTTC
few	TRBJ2-2	TRBV13	15	NA	CASSFGLTNTGELFF	TGTGCCAGCAGCTTCGGACTTACAAACACCGGGGAGCTGTTTTTT
NA	TRBJ1-1	TRBV7-8	14	NA	CASSLNSKNTEAFF	TGTGCCAGCAGCTTAAACAGCAAGAACACTGAAGCTTTCTTT
NA	TRBJ2-1	TRBV12-3/TRBV12-4	11	NA	CASSFGVEQFF	TGTGCCAGCAGTTTTGGCGTTGAGCAGTTCTTC
NA	TRBJ1-2	TRBV20-1	12	NA	CSARNGLGGYTF	TGCAGTGCTAGAAATGGGCTGGGAGGCTACACCTTC
many	TRBJ2-5	TRBV12-3/TRBV12-4	12	TRBD2	CASRAGVETQYF	TGTGCCAGCAGAGCGGGAGTTGAGACCCAGTACTTC
NA	TRBJ1-6	TRBV7-9	14	NA	CASSLGGVNSPLHF	TGTGCCAGCAGCTTGGGGGGGGTTAATTCACCCCTCCACTTT
many	TRBJ2-1	TRBV30	17	TRBD2	CAWSDETSGRALNEQFF	TGTGCCTGGAGTGATGAGACTAGCGGGAGGGCCCTCAATGAGCAGTTCTTC
NA	TRBJ2-7	TRBV6-5	16	NA	CASSYLDSGSSYEQYF	TGTGCCAGCAGTTACCTTGACAGTGGGAGCTCCTACGAGCAGTACTTC
many	TRBJ2-1	TRBV15	14	NA	CATSRDRIGNEQFF	TGTGCCACCAGCAGAGACCGAATAGGGAATGAGCAGTTCTTC
few	TRBJ1-2	TRBV3-1	12	NA	CASLRGNSGYTF	TGTGCCAGCCTCCGGGGGAATTCTGGCTACACCTTC
few	TRBJ2-7	TRBV10-2	14	NA	CASSETGTIYEQYF	TGCGCCAGCAGTGAAACGGGTACTATATACGAGCAGTACTTC
many	TRBJ1-1	TRBV20-1	13	NA	CSAKGRTNTEAFF	TGCAGTGCTAAGGGCAGGACGAACACTGAAGCTTTCTTT
many	TRBJ2-7	TRBV20-1	13	TRBD2	CGAMSGIVYEQYF	TGCGGAGCTATGAGCGGGATAGTTTACGAGCAGTACTTC
many	TRBJ1-1	TRBV30	12	TRBD1	CAWTGGGPEAFF	TGTGCCTGGACAGGGGGCGGCCCTGAAGCTTTCTTT